The clone carrying this TCR beta chain was seen a handful of times. The source of the sample is a study of control samples from healthy donors and cancer patients. Libraries were prepared by immunoSEQ multiplex PCR; TCRdb keeps only in-frame clonotypes and omits some of them. The table has around 250,000 clones, almost 85% seen once. CDR3 size: 14 residues. Germline values: CDR1 MNHEY, CDR2 SVGAGI. V lost 4 bases, J lost 3 bases, and 12 bases lay in between. The rearrangement links TRBV6-5 to TRBJ1-1; D unresolved. Sequencing used PBMCs. The origin of this receptor is a woman aged 55 to 70 with lung cancer. CDR3 amino acids: CASSFADKDTEAFF. Written as DNA, the CDR3 is TGTGCCAGCAGTTTTGCAGATAAGGACACTGAAGCTTTCTTT.